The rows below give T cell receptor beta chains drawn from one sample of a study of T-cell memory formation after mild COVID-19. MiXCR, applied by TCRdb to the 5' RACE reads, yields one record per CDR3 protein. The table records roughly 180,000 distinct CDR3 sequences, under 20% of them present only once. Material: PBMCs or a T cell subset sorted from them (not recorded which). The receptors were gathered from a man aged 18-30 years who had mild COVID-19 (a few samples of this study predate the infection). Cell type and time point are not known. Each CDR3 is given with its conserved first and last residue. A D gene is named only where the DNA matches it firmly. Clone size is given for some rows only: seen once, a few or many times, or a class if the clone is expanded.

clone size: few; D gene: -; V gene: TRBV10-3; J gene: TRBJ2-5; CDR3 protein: CAITETGEGETQYF; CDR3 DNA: TGTGCCATCACCGAAACAGGGGAGGGCGAGACCCAGTACTTC
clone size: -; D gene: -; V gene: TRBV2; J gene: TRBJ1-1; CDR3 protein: CASSAGGRTEAFF; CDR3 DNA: TGTGCCAGCAGTGCGGGCGGCCGGACTGAAGCTTTCTTT
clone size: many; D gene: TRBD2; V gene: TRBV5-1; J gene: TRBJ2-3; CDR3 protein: CASSAGTSGDTQYF; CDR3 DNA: TGCGCCAGCAGCGCCGGGACTAGCGGGGATACGCAGTATTTT
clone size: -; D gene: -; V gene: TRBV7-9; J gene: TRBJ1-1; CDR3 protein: CASSLSMAEAFF; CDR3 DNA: TGTGCCAGCAGCTTAAGTATGGCTGAAGCTTTCTTT
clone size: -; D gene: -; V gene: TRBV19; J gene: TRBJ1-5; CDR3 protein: CASSTSTGQPQHF; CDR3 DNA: TGTGCCAGTAGTACCAGCACCGGTCAGCCCCAGCATTTT
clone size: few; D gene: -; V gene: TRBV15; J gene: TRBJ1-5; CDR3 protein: CATSRVLGVSNQPQHF; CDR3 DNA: TGTGCCACCAGCAGAGTTCTAGGGGTTAGCAATCAGCCCCAGCATTTT
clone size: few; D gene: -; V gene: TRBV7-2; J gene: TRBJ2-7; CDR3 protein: CASSSAWAYEQYF; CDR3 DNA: TGTGCCAGCAGCTCCGCTTGGGCTTACGAGCAGTACTTC
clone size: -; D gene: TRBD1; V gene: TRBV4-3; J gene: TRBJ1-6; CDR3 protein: CASSQDADRASPLHF; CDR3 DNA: TGCGCCAGCAGCCAAGACGCGGACAGGGCTTCACCCCTCCACTTT
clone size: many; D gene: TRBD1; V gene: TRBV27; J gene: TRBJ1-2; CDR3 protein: CASSLRDRGYGYTF; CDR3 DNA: TGTGCCAGCAGTTTACGGGACAGGGGCTATGGCTACACCTTC
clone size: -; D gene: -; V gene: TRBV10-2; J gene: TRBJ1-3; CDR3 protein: CASLDSRPRNTIYF; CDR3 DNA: TGCGCCAGCTTGGACAGCCGTCCCCGAAACACCATATATTTT
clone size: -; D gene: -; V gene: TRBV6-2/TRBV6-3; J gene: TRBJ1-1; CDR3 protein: CASSYGVVAEAFF; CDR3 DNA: TGTGCCAGCAGTTACGGGGTAGTCGCTGAAGCTTTCTTT
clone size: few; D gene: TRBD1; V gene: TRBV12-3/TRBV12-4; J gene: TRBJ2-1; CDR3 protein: CASSSGTVAFF; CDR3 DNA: TGTGCCAGCAGTTCAGGGACAGTGGCGTTCTTC
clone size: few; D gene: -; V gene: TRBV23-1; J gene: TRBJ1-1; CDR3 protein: CASSQDRSQSLNTEAFF; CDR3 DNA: TGCGCCAGCAGTCAAGACAGAAGCCAGAGTTTGAACACTGAAGCTTTCTTT
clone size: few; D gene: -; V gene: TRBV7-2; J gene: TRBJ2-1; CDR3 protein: CASSLRAGTADEQFF; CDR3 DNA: TGTGCCAGCAGCTTGAGGGCCGGGACGGCTGATGAGCAGTTCTTC
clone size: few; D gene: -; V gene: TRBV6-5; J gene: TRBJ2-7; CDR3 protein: CASSRAGRSSYEQYF; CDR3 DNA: TGTGCCAGCAGCCGGGCTGGACGGAGCTCCTACGAGCAGTACTTC
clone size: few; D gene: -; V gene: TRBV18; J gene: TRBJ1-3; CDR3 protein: CASSPGPLINTIYF; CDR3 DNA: TGTGCCAGCTCACCAGGTCCCCTTATAAACACCATATATTTT
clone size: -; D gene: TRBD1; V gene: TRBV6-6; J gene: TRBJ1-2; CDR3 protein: CASDARTGYGYTF; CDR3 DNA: TGTGCCAGCGACGCTCGGACAGGCTATGGCTACACCTTC
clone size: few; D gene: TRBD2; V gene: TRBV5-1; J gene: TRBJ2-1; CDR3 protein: CASSWGLAGHYNEQFF; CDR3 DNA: TGCGCCAGCAGTTGGGGACTAGCGGGGCATTACAATGAGCAGTTCTTC
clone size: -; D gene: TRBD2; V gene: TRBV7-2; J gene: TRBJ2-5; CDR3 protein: CASSFSGAYPQETQYF; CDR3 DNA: TGTGCCAGCAGCTTTAGCGGGGCCTACCCCCAAGAGACCCAGTACTTC
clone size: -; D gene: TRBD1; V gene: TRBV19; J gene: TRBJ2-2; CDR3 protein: CARHPIRDRGLGELFF; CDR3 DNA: TGTGCCAGACATCCGATCCGGGACAGGGGACTCGGGGAGCTGTTTTTT
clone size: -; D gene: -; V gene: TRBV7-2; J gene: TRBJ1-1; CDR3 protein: CASSFTGRSTEAFF; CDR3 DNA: TGTGCCAGCAGCTTCACCGGCCGGAGCACTGAAGCTTTCTTT
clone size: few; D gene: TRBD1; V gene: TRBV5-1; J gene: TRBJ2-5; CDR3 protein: CASSRTGGVEETQYF; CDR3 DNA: TGCGCCAGCAGCCGAACAGGGGGAGTGGAAGAGACCCAGTACTTC
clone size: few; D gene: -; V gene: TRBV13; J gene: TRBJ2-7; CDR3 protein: CASSLRPLARAYEQYF; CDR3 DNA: TGTGCCAGCAGCTTACGCCCGCTTGCCAGGGCCTACGAGCAGTACTTC
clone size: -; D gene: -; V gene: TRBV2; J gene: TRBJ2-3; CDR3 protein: CASSVFPDTQYF; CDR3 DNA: TGTGCCAGCAGTGTATTTCCAGATACGCAGTATTTT
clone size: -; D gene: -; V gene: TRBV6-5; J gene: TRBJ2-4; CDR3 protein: CASRVTRAGKNIQYF; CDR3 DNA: TGTGCCAGCAGAGTGACTAGAGCGGGCAAAAACATTCAGTACTTC
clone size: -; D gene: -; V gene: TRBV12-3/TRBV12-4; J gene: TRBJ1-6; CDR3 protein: CGSSAPRSPLHF; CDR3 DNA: TGTGGCAGCAGTGCCCCACGATCACCCCTCCACTTT
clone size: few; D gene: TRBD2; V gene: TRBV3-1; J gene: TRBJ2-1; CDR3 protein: CASSPSGVYNEQFF; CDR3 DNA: TGTGCCAGCAGTCCTAGCGGGGTTTACAATGAGCAGTTCTTC
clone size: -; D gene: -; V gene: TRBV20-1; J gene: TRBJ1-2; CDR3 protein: CSARQPLNYGYTF; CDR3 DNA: TGCAGTGCTAGGCAGCCACTTAACTATGGCTACACCTTC
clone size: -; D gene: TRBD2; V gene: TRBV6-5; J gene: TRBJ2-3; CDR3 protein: CASSLRSGGGDTQYF; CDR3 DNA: TGTGCCAGCAGTCTCCGTTCGGGGGGGGGCGATACGCAGTATTTT
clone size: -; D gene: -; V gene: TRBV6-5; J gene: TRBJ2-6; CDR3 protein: CASRITSGANVLTF; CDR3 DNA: TGTGCCAGCAGGATCACTTCTGGGGCCAACGTCCTGACTTTC
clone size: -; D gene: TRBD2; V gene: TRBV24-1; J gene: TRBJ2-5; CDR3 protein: CATSPGTSGDSETQYF; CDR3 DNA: TGTGCCACCAGCCCCGGGACTAGCGGGGATTCGGAGACCCAGTACTTC
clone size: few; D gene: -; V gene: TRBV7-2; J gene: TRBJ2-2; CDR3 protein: CASSFRSGNTGELFF; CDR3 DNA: TGTGCCAGCAGCTTTAGGAGCGGGAACACCGGGGAGCTGTTTTTT
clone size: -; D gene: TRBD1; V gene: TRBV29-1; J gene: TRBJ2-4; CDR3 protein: CSVLLTVLADRDKNIQYF; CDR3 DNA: TGCAGCGTTTTACTTACGGTCCTGGCGGACAGGGACAAAAACATTCAGTACTTC
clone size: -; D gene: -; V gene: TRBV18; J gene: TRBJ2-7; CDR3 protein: CASSPGQGGGYEQYF; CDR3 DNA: TGTGCCAGCTCACCCGGCCAGGGAGGGGGATACGAGCAGTACTTC
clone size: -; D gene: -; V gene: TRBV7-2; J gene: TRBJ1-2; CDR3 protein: CASSSGGQYGYTF; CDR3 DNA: TGTGCCAGCAGCTCGGGGGGACAATATGGCTACACCTTC
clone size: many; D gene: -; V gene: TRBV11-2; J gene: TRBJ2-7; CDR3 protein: CASSLGSGNAYEQYF; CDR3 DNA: TGTGCCAGCAGCTTAGGTTCGGGGAATGCCTACGAGCAGTACTTC
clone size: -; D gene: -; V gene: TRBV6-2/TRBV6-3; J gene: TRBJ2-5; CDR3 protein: CASAVGGGEETQYF; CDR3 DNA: TGTGCCAGCGCCGTGGGAGGAGGGGAAGAGACCCAGTACTTC
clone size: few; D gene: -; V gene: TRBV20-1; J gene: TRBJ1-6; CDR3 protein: CSARGLRDSPLHF; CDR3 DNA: TGCAGTGCTAGAGGCCTCAGGGATTCACCCCTCCACTTT
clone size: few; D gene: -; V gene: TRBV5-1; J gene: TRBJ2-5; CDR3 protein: CASSSLATQYF; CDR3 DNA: TGCGCCAGCAGCTCGCTTGCGACCCAGTACTTC
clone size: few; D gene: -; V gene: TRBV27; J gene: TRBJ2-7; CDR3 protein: CASSYGPFAYEQYF; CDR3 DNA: TGTGCCAGCAGTTACGGCCCGTTTGCCTACGAGCAGTACTTC
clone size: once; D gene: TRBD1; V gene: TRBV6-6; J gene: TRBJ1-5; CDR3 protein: CASSPWGQGDQPQHF; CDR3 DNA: TGTGCCAGCAGCCCTTGGGGGCAGGGGGATCAGCCCCAGCATTTT
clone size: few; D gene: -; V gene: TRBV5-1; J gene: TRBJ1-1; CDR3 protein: CASSSPGTYTEAFF; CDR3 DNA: TGCGCCAGCAGCTCTCCGGGAACCTACACTGAAGCTTTCTTT
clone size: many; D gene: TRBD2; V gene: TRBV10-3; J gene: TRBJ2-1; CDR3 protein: CAIRGTRGDNEQFF; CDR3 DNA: TGTGCCATCAGAGGGACTAGGGGAGACAATGAGCAGTTCTTC
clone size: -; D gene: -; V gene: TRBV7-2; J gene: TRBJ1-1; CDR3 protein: CASSLSSGNTEAFF; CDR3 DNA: TGTGCCAGCAGCTTATCTTCCGGGAACACTGAAGCTTTCTTT
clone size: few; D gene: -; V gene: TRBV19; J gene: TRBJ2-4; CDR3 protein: CASSRDALAKNIQYF; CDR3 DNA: TGTGCCAGTAGCCGGGACGCCCTAGCCAAAAACATTCAGTACTTC
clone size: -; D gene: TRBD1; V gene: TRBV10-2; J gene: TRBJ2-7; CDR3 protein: CASNRQGGYEQYF; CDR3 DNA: TGCGCCAGCAACAGACAGGGGGGCTACGAGCAGTACTTC
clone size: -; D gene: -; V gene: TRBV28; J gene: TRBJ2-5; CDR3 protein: CASSLLSEGQETQYF; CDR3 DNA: TGTGCCAGCAGTTTATTGTCGGAGGGACAAGAGACCCAGTACTTC
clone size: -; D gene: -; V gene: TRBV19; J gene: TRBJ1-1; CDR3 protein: CASTLSREGTEAFF; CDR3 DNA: TGTGCCAGTACGTTAAGCCGGGAGGGAACTGAAGCTTTCTTT
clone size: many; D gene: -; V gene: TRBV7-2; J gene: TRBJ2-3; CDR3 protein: CASSYLGTDTQYF; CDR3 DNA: TGTGCCAGCAGCTACCTAGGCACAGATACGCAGTATTTT
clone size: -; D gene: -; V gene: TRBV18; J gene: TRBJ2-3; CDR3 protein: CASSPNKGRVNTQYF; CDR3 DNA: TGTGCCAGCTCACCGAACAAGGGGCGGGTGAATACGCAGTATTTT
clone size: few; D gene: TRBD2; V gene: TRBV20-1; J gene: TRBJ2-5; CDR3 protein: CSASRVAGEETQYF; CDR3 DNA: TGCAGTGCTAGTAGGGTAGCGGGGGAAGAGACCCAGTACTTC
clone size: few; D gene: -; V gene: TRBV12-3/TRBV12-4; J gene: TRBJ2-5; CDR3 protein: CASSLTALQETQYF; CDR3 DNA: TGTGCCAGCAGTTTAACGGCCTTACAAGAGACCCAGTACTTC
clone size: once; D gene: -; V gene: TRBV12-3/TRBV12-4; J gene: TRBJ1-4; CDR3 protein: CASSTDGTNEKLFF; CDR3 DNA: TGTGCCAGCAGTACGGACGGAACTAATGAAAAACTGTTTTTT
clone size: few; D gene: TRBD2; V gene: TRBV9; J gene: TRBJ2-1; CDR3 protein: CASSVGLAGDFYEQFF; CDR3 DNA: TGTGCCAGCAGCGTAGGACTAGCGGGGGACTTCTATGAGCAGTTCTTC
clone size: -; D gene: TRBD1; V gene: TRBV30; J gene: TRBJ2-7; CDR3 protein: CAWSVLGDRGEQYF; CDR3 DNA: TGTGCCTGGAGTGTATTGGGGGACAGGGGCGAGCAGTACTTC
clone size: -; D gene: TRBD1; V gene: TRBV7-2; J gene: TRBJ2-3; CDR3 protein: CASSRRTGEQYF; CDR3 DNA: TGTGCCAGCAGCCGAAGGACAGGGGAGCAGTATTTT
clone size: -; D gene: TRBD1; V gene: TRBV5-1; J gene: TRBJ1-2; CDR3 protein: CASSPGQHGYTF; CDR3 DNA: TGCGCCAGCAGCCCGGGACAGCATGGCTACACCTTC